Below, one T cell receptor beta chain is given with its context. This sample is drawn from a study of T cell clonotyping in hematopoietic cell transplantation. Profiled with immunoSEQ multiplex PCR; TCRdb holds only in-frame clones, not every one. The table lists around 19,000 clones, around 88% of them singletons, with around 7.7% in the top ten. The time point is: recipient sample about 28 days before transplant, after cytoreduction. CDR1 is SEHNR and CDR2 is FQNEAQ in the germline V gene (reference sequence). Trimming at V came to 3 bases and at J to 6 bases, leaving 7 bases not matched to a gene. This CDR3 spans 15 amino acids.

The rearrangement joins TRBV7-9 to TRBJ1-2; TRBD1 aligns across 10 bases. This sequence originates from a man in his forties or fifties with acute myeloid leukemia. Some clones in this sample may be carry-over from other donors' samples. The material was peripheral blood mononuclear cells, obtained before stem cell transplant. CDR3 amino acids: CASSFDRGLVNGYTF. The CDR3 DNA sequence: TGTGCCAGCAGCTTTGACAGGGGGCTTGTAAATGGCTACACCTTC.